The source of this T cell receptor (beta chain) is a study of cytomegalovirus exposure and HLA in healthy donors. Both 60 Vbeta primers and 13 Jbeta primers went into the PCR. The method was immunoSEQ multiplex PCR; TCRdb's version includes in-frame clones alone and lacks a portion of them. The data contain more than 80,000 clones, approximately 81% of them singletons. V shed 0 bases and J 2 bases; nucleotides not matched to a gene: 7. Germline V gene sequence: CDR1 SGDLS, CDR2 YYNGEE. The CDR3 totals 16 residues. The chain combines TRBV9 with TRBJ2-7; 8 bases are a match to TRBD2. The sequence was obtained from a middle-aged woman in good health and CMV-seropositive. The sample was PBMCs. CDR3 region: CASSVGGTSGAYEQYF. The DNA for the CDR3 is TGTGCCAGCAGCGTAGGGGGAACTAGCGGAGCCTACGAGCAGTACTTC.